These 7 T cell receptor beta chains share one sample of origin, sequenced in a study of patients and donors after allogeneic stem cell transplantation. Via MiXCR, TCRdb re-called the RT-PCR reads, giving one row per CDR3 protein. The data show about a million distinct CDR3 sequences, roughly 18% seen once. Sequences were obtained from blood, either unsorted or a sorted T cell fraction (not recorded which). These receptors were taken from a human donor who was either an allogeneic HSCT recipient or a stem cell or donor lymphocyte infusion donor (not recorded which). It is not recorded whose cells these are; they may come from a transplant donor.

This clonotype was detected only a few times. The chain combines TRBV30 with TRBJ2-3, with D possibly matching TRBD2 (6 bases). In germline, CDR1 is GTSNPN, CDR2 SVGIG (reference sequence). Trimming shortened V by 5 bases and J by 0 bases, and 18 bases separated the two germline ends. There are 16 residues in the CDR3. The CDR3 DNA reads TGTGCCTGGTCTGGCGGGGACCTTTTTAGCACAGATACGCAGTATTTT. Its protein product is CAWSGGDLFSTDTQYF.

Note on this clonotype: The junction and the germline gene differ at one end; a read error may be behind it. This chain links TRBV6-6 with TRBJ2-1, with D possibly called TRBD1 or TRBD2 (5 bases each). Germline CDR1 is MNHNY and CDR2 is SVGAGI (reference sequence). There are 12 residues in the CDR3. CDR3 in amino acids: CASKRDGPKLVF. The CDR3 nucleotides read TGTGCCAGCAAAAGGGACGGACCTAAGCTGGTCTTC.

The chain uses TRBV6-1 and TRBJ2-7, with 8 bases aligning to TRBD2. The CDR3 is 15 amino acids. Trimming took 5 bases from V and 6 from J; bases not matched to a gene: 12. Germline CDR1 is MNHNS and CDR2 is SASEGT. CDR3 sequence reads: CASSPLSSAGGEQYF. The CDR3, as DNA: TGTGCCAGCAGTCCCTTGAGCTCGGCGGGAGGCGAGCAGTACTTC.

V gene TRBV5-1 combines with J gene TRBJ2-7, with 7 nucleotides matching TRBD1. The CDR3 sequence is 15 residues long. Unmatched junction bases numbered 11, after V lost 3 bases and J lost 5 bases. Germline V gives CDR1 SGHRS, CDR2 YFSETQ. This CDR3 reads CASSSGDRSTNEQYF. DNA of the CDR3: TGCGCCAGCAGCTCCGGGGACAGAAGCACCAACGAGCAGTACTTC. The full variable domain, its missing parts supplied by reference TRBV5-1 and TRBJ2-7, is KAGVTQTPRYLIKTRGQQVTLSCSPISGHRSVSWYQQTPGQGLQFLFEYFSETQRNKGNFPGRFSGRQFSNSRSEMNVSTLELGDSALYLCASSSGDRSTNEQYFGPGTRLTVT.

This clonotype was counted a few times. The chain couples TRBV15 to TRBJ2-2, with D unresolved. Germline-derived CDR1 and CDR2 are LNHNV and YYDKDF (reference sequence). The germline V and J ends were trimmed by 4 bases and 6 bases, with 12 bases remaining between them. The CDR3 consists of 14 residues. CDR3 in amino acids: CATSIGEASGELFF. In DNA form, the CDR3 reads TGTGCCACCAGCATTGGGGAAGCGTCCGGGGAGCTGTTTTTT.

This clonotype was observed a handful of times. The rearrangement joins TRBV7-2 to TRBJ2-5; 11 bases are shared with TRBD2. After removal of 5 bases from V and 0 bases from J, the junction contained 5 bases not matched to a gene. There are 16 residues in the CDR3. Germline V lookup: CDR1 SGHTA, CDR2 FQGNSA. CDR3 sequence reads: CASSETSGGYQETQYF. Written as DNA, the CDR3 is TGTGCCAGCAGCGAAACTAGCGGGGGCTACCAAGAGACCCAGTACTTC.

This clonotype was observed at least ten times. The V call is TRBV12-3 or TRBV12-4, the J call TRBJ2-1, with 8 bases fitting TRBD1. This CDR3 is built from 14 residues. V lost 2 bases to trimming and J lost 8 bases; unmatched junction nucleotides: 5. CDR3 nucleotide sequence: TGTGCCAGCAGTTTACCCCGGACAGGGTATGAGCAGTTCTTC. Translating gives CASSLPRTGYEQFF.